This T cell receptor beta chain appears in the sequencing data of a study of CD4 and CD8 cells across lung adenocarcinoma regions. Germline CDR1 MNHNS, CDR2 SASEGT. The CDR3 contains 15 residues. With 11 bases clipped from V and 4 bases from J, the junction kept 16 bases outside the gene matches. TCRdb fed the PCR reads into MiXCR, producing one record per CDR3 protein. The table has some 6,900 distinct CDR3 sequences, 51% seen once. The sample holds one count of this clonotype. The chain couples TRBV6-1 to TRBJ1-2, with 7 bases lining up with TRBD1. Sequencing input: CD4+ T cells from the center of a lung tumor. The clonotype comes from a female donor with lung adenocarcinoma. The CD4 and CD8 labels of this study may be unreliable. CDR3 coding DNA: TGTGCCTGCAACCGGGACAGCGAAGGGACCTATGGCTACACCTTC. As protein: CACNRDSEGTYGYTF.